This TCR beta chain appears in the sequencing data of a study of blood T cell repertoires in COVID-19. Across the study: Nucleic acid was either cDNA or gDNA, and it came from T cells, B-cell-depleted T cells, or PBMCs.

As handled by the study authors: Estimated nucleated cell counts came from reference gene primer amplification. Method: immunoSEQ multiplex PCR; TCRdb's copy keeps in-frame clones and lacks some. That table furnishes V, J and clone size, whereas the DNA furnished D and trimming. The repertoire has a few hundred thousand clones, 80% to 90% of them found once; the top ten carry 14% to 15%. This CDR3 is 16 amino acids long. After removal of 1 base from V and 0 bases from J, the junction contained 5 bases not matched to a gene. The germline CDR1 and CDR2 sequences are SGDLS and YYNGEE. Researchers sorted participants into cohorts using their self-reported clinical history.

The sequenced material came from PBMCs or T cells enriched from blood (not recorded which). The sequence derives from a woman between 50 and 59 years old with acute COVID-19. The rearrangement links TRBV9 to TRBJ2-3; TRBD2 aligns across 7 bases. CDR3 sequence reads: CASSVLAASSTDTQYF. The CDR3 bases are TGTGCCAGCAGCGTACTAGCGGCCTCTAGCACAGATACGCAGTATTTT.